This TCR beta chain was captured by sequencing in a study of T cells in Graves' hyperthyroidism and ophthalmopathy. In the study overall: Before any treatment, at initial diagnosis, peripheral blood was collected.

Trimming removed 2 bases from V and 2 bases from J, with 6 bases in between. The V gene's germline CDR1 is MNHNS and CDR2 SASEGT. This CDR3 is 13 amino acids long. The source material, RNA transcripts, was used to amplify TCR beta CDR3 regions. The TCR CDR3 was amplified in a first-round RT-PCR using the HTBI primer set. TCRdb used MiXCR to reprocess the multiplex PCR reads, holding one entry per CDR3 protein. This sample has 690,000 or so distinct CDR3 sequences, with 18% found just once. It was uncontrolled infection, other autoimmune disease, pregnancy or lactation that excluded patients. Sample collection date corresponds to first hyperthyroidism diagnosis, prior to any ophthalmopathy symptoms. The PBMCs had their origin in less than 13 ml of fresh peripheral blood.

The sequence came from a woman aged 45 to 65 with Graves' hyperthyroidism that later progressed to Graves' ophthalmopathy. This chain links TRBV6-1 with TRBJ1-2; D is ambiguous. The sequenced sample was blood. The CDR3 sequence is CASSELGNYGYTF. In nucleotides, the CDR3 is TGTGCCAGCAGTGAATTGGGGAACTATGGCTACACCTTC.